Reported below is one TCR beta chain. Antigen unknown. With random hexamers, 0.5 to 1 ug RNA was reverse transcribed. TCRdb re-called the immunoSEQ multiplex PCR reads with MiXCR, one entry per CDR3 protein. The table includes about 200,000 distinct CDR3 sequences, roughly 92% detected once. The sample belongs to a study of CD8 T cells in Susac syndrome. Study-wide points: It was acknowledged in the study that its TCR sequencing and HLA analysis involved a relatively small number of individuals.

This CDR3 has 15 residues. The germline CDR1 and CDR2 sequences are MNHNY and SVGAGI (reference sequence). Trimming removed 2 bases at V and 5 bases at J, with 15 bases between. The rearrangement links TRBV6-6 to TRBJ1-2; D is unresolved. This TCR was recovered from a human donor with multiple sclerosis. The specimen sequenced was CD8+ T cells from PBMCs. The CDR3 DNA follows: TGTGCCAGCAGTTACGTTTGGCAGACCGATTATGGCTACACCTTC. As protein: CASSYVWQTDYGYTF.